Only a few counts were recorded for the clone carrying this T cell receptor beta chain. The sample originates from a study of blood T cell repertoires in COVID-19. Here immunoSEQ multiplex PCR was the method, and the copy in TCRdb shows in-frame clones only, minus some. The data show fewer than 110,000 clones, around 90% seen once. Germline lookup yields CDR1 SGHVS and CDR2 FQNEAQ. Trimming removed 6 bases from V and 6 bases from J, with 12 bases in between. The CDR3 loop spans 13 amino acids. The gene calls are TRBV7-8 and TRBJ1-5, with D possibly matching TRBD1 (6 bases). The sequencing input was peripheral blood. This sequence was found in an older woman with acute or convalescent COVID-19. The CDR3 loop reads CASRGGARQPQHF. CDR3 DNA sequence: TGTGCCAGCAGGGGGGGGGCCCGTCAGCCCCAGCATTTT.